The clone carrying this TCR beta chain was counted only a few times. Its antigen is unknown. This entry comes from a study of T cell repertoires in cytomegalovirus infection. For the study at large: The study used recently identified HLA-C-restricted and well-studied HLA-B-restricted CMV epitopes. Evidence of both CMV infection and a matching HLA type came from public TCR beta signatures. Study outcomes and limitations: The ex vivo response showed dominance by HLA-C-restricted CMV-specific TCR beta clonotypes. Adding up the frequency of public TCR beta families identified people who carried CMV plus the relevant HLA.

The CDR3 consists of 14 residues. Deletions cut 0 bases from V and 5 bases from J, with 8 bases between. Germline V gene sequence: CDR1 MGHRA, CDR2 YSYEKL. TCRdb passed the reads through MiXCR, listing each CDR3 protein once. Among a few hundred thousand distinct CDR3 sequences listed, roughly a third were seen once. The material sequenced was cultured PBMCs, taken from culture after CMV antigen stimulation. The sequence derives from a human donor in good health (CMV status not recorded). Some clones in this sample may be carry-over from other donors' samples. The J gene is TRBJ1-5, the V gene TRBV4-1; no reliable D call. Here the CDR3 DNA reads TGCGCCAGCAGCCAAGAATCAGGTGATCAGCCCCAGCATTTT. Translated: CASSQESGDQPQHF.